A selection of T cell receptor beta chains follows, all from one sample in a study of beta chain features in type 1 diabetes. Here immunoSEQ multiplex PCR was the method, and the copy in TCRdb shows in-frame clones only, minus some. The table records 300,000 or so clones, over 11% of them present only once. Sequencing was carried out using naive CD4+ T cells from blood. Every receptor here comes from a young man with type 1 diabetes. Each CDR3 is given with its conserved first and last residue. D genes are given only for firm matches. The size of a clone is reported for some rows only, either as once, few or many, or as a class for expanded clones.

NA | TRBJ2-5 | NA | TRBV28 | TGTGCCAGCAGTTTTTACGGGGTGGAGACCCAGTACTTC | CASSFYGVETQYF
TRBD2 | TRBJ2-7 | few | TRBV9 | TGTGCCAGCGAGCGGGAAAGTTCCTACGAGCAGTACTTC | CASERESSYEQYF
NA | TRBJ2-1 | NA | TRBV6-5 | TGTGCCAGCAGTTACTCGCGGACTCTCAATGAGCAGTTCTTC | CASSYSRTLNEQFF
TRBD2 | TRBJ2-3 | NA | TRBV5-1 | TGCGCCAGCAGCTCGAGCGGGAGTAGAGATACGCAGTATTTT | CASSSSGSRDTQYF
NA | TRBJ2-5 | few | TRBV7-9 | TGTGCCAGCAGCTTAAGTACAGGGCTAGAGACCCAGTACTTC | CASSLSTGLETQYF
NA | TRBJ1-5 | NA | TRBV6-5 | TGTGCCAGCAGCCAGACCTACAGGGCAGAACAGCATTTT | CASSQTYRAEQHF
NA | TRBJ2-7 | few | TRBV7-9 | TGTGCCAGCAGCCCCAGCGTGGGTTTCGAGCAGTACTTC | CASSPSVGFEQYF
TRBD2 | TRBJ2-1 | few | TRBV9 | TGTGCCAGCAGCGTAGGCGGTAGCGGGAGGGCCAATGAGCAGTTCTTC | CASSVGGSGRANEQFF
TRBD1 | TRBJ1-2 | NA | TRBV28 | TGTGCCAGCAGTAGACAGGGGGCTTATGGCTACACCTTC | CASSRQGAYGYTF
TRBD2 | TRBJ2-7 | few | TRBV5-4 | TGTGCCAGCAGCTTGGGGACTAGCGGGAGACGGGAGCAGTACTTC | CASSLGTSGRREQYF
TRBD1 | TRBJ2-7 | NA | TRBV29-1 | TGCAGCGGGAGACGACAGGGCAGGGGCGAGCAGTACTTC | CSGRRQGRGEQYF
TRBD2 | TRBJ2-1 | NA | TRBV9 | TGTGCCAGCAGCGTTTATCCAGCGGGAATGGGTGTCGATGAGCAGTTCTTC | CASSVYPAGMGVDEQFF
NA | TRBJ2-7 | few | TRBV2 | TGTGCCAGCAGTCAGGACTTGTCCTACGAGCAGTACTTC | CASSQDLSYEQYF
NA | TRBJ2-5 | NA | TRBV18 | TGTGCCAGCTCACCACCAAACAGCCAAGAGACCCAGTACTTC | CASSPPNSQETQYF
TRBD2 | TRBJ2-7 | NA | TRBV5-1 | TGCGCCAGCAGCCCCACAGGACTAGCGGAATACGAGCAGTACTTC | CASSPTGLAEYEQYF
TRBD2 | TRBJ2-1 | NA | TRBV5-1 | TGCGCCAGCAGCTTGGATCTAGCGGGGTCAGCCTACAATGAGCAGTTCTTC | CASSLDLAGSAYNEQFF
TRBD2 | TRBJ2-1 | NA | TRBV2 | TGTGCCAGCAGTAGGACTAGCGGGCGACCACTCTCCTACAATGAGCAGTTCTTC | CASSRTSGRPLSYNEQFF
NA | TRBJ2-3 | NA | TRBV6-5 | TGTGCCAGCAGTCCCCAGGGAATCACAGATACGCAGTATTTT | CASSPQGITDTQYF
NA | TRBJ1-4 | NA | TRBV2 | TGTGCCAGCAGTGATGAGAGTGAAAAACTGTTTTTT | CASSDESEKLFF
NA | TRBJ2-1 | few | TRBV13 | TGTGCCAGCAGCGGCCGGCGGGGAGTTTACAATGAGCAGTTCTTC | CASSGRRGVYNEQFF
NA | TRBJ2-6 | NA | TRBV25-1 | TGTGCCAGCAGCCCGGGGGGCGGTGGGGCCAACGTCCTGACTTTC | CASSPGGGGANVLTF
NA | TRBJ2-7 | NA | TRBV9 | TGTGCCAGCAGCGTAGACCGGGAGTCCCAGGAGCAGTACTTC | CASSVDRESQEQYF